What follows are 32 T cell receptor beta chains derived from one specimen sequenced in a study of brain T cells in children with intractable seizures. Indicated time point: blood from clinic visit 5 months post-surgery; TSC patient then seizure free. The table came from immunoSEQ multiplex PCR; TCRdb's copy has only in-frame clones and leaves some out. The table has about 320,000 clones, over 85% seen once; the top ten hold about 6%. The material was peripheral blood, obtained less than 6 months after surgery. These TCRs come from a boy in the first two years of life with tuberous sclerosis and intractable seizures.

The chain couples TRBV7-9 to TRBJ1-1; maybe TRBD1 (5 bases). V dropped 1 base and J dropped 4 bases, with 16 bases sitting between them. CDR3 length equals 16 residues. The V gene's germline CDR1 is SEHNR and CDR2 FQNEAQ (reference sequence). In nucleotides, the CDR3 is TGTGCCAGCAGCTTAGACCCCAGGGAGGATGGCACTGAAGCTTTCTTT. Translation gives CASSLDPREDGTEAFF. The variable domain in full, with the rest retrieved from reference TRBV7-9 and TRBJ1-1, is DTGVSQNPRHKITKRGQNVTFRCDPISEHNRLYWYRQTLGQGPEFLTYFQNEAQLEKSRLLSDRFSAERPKGSFSTLEIQRTEQGDSAMYLCASSLDPREDGTEAFFGQGTRLTVV.

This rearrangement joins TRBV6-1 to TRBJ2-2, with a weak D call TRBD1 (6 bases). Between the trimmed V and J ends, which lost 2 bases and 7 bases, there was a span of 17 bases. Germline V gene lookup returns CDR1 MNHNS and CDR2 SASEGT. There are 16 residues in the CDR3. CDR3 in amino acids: CASSEFGAGAVGELFF. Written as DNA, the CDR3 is TGTGCCAGCAGTGAATTCGGGGCAGGGGCGGTCGGGGAGCTGTTTTTT.

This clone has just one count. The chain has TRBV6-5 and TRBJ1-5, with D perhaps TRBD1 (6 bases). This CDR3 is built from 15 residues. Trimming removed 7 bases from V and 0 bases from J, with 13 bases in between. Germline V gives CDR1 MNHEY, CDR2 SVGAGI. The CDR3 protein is CASTTGDYSNQPQHF. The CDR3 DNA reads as TGTGCCAGCACGACAGGCGATTATAGCAATCAGCCCCAGCATTTT.

For the CDR3, the DNA is TGTGCCACCAGTGCTCATAAGGGGCATGAGCAGTTCTTC. Protein product: CATSAHKGHEQFF. This chain joins TRBV24-1 and TRBJ2-1; possible D gene TRBD1, 5 bases. CDR1 and CDR2 (germline): KGHDR, SFDVKD. CDR3 size: 13 residues. Trimming cost V 5 bases and J 8 bases, with 12 bases left between them.

In DNA, the CDR3 is TGTGCCAGCAGCCAAACCCGGTCGGGGAGTGGCTATGGCTACACCTTC. Translated: CASSQTRSGSGYGYTF. The chain recombines TRBV14 with TRBJ1-2; D uncertain. This CDR3 contains 16 residues. Germline V CDR1 and CDR2: SGHDN, FVKESK. V dropped 2 bases and J dropped 4 bases, with 17 bases sitting between them.

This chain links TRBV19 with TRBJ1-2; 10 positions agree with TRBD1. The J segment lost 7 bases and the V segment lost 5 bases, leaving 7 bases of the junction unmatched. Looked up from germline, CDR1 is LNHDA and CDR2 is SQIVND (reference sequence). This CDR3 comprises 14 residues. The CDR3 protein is CASSLGQGSPGYTF. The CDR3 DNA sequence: TGTGCCAGTAGTCTGGGACAGGGGAGCCCTGGCTACACCTTC.

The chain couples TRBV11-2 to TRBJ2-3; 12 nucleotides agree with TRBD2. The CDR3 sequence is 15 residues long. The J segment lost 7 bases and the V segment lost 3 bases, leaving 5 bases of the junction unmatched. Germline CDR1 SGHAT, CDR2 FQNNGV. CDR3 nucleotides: TGTGCCAGCAGCTTTAGGGGACTAGCGGGCTATACGCAGTATTTT. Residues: CASSFRGLAGYTQYF.

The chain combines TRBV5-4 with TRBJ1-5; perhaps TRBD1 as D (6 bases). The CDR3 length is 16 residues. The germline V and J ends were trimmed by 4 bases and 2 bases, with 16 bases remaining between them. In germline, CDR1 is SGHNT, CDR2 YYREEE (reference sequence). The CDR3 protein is CASSKQGGLGNQPQHF. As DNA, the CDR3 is TGTGCCAGCAGCAAACAGGGTGGTCTTGGCAATCAGCCCCAGCATTTT.

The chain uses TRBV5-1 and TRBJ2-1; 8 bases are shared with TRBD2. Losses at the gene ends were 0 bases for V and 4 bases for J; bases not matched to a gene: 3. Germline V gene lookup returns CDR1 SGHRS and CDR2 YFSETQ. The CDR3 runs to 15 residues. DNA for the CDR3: TGCGCCAGCAGCTTGGGACTAGCGTGGTACAATGAGCAGTTCTTC. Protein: CASSLGLAWYNEQFF.

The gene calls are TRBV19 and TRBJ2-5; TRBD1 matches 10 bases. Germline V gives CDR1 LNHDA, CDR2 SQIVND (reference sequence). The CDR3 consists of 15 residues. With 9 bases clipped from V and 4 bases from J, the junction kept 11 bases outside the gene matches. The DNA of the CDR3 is TGTGCCAGCGCCCCGGACAGGGGGAATTCAGAGACCCAGTACTTC. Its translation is CASAPDRGNSETQYF.

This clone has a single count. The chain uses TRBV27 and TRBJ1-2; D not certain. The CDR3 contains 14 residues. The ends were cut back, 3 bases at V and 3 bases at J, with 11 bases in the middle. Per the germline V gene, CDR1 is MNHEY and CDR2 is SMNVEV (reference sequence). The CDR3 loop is CASSFEGRDYGYTF. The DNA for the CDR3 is TGTGCCAGCAGTTTTGAAGGAAGGGACTATGGCTACACCTTC.

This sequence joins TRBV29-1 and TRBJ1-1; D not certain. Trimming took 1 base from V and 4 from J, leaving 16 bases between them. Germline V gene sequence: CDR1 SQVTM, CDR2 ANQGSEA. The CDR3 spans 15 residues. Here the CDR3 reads CSVEGPEAMFTEAFF. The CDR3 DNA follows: TGCAGCGTTGAAGGCCCGGAGGCAATGTTCACTGAAGCTTTCTTT. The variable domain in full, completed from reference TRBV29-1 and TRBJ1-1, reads SAVISQKPSRDICQRGTSLTIQCQVDSQVTMMFWYRQQPGQSLTLIATANQGSEATYESGFVIDKFPISRPNLTFSTLTVSNMSPEDSSIYLCSVEGPEAMFTEAFFGQGTRLTVV.

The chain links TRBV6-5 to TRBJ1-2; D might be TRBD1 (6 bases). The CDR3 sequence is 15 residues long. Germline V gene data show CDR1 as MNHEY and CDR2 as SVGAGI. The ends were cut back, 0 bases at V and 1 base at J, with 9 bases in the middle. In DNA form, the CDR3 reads TGTGCCAGCAGTTACTCGGGACACAATAACTATGGCTACACCTTC. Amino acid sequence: CASSYSGHNNYGYTF.

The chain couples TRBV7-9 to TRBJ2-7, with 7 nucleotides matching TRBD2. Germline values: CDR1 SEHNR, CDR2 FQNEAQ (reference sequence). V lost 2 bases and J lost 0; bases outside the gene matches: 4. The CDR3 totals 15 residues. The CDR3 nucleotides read TGTGCCAGCAGCTTAATCGGCGGGAGCTCCTACGAGCAGTACTTC. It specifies CASSLIGGSSYEQYF.

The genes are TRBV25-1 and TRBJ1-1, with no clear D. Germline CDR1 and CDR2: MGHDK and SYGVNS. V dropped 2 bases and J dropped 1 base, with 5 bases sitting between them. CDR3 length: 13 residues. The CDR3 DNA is TGTGCCAGCAGTGAAGGGTGGAACACTGAAGCTTTCTTT. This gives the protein CASSEGWNTEAFF. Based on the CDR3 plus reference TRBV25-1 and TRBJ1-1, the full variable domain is EADIYQTPRYLVIGTGKKITLECSQTMGHDKMYWYQQDPGMELHLIHYSYGVNSTEKGDLSSESTVSRIRTEHFPLTLESARPSHTSQYLCASSEGWNTEAFFGQGTRLTVV.

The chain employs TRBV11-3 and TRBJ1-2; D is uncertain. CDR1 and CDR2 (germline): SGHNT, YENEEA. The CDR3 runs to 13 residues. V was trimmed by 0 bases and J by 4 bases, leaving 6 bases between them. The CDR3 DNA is TGTGCCAGCAGCTTAGAGGTCGGCTATGGCTACACCTTC. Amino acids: CASSLEVGYGYTF.

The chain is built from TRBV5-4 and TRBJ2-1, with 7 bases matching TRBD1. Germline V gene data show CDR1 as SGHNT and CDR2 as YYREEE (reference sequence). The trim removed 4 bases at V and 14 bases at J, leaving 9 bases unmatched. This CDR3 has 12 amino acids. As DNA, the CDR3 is TGTGCCAGCAGCCGCGCCGCAGACAGGGAGTTCTTC. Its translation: CASSRAADREFF.

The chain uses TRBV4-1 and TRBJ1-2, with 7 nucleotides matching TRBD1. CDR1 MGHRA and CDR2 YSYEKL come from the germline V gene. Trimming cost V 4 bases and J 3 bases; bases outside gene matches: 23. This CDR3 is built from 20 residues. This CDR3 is CASSPFQMTGKVLWDYGYTF. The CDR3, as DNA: TGCGCCAGCAGCCCCTTCCAAATGACAGGGAAGGTGCTTTGGGACTATGGCTACACCTTC.

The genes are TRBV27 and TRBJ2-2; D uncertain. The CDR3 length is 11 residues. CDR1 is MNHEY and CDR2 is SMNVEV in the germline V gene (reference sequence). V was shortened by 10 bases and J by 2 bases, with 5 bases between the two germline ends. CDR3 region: CATSNTGELFF. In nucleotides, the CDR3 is TGTGCCACTTCTAACACCGGGGAGCTGTTTTTT.

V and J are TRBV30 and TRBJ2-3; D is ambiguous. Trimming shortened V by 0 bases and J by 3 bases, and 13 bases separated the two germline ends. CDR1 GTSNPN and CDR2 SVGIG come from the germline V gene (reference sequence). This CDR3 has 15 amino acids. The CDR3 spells CAWSVHGSYTDTQYF. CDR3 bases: TGTGCCTGGAGTGTGCACGGAAGTTATACAGATACGCAGTATTTT.

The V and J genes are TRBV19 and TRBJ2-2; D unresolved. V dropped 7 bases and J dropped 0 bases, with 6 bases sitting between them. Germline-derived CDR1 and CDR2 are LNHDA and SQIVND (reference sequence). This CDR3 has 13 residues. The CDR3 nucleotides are TGTGCCAGTAAATATACGAACACCGGGGAGCTGTTTTTT. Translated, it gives CASKYTNTGELFF.

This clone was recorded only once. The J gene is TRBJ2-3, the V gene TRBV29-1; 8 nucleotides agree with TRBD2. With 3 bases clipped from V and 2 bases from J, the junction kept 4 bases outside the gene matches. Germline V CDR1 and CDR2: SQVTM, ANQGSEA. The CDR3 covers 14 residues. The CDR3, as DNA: TGCAGCGTTGACCAGCGGGAGTTCACAGATACGCAGTATTTT. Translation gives CSVDQREFTDTQYF.

CDR3 residues: CASSLDPTTSSYEQYF. In DNA, the CDR3 is TGTGCCAGCAGCTTAGATCCTACGACTAGCTCCTACGAGCAGTACTTC. The rearrangement joins TRBV11-2 to TRBJ2-7; D might be TRBD2 (6 bases). Germline CDR1 reads SGHAT; CDR2 reads FQNNGV. CDR3 length: 16 residues. The V gene lost 0 bases and the J gene lost 0 bases, with 12 bases spanning the gap.

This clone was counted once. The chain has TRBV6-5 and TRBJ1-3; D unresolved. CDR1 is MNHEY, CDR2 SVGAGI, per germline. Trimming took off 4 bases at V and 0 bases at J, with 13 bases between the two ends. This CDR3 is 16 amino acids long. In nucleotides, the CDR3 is TGTGCCAGCAGTTCAACCAGGTTAACCTCTGGAAACACCATATATTTT. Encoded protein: CASSSTRLTSGNTIYF.

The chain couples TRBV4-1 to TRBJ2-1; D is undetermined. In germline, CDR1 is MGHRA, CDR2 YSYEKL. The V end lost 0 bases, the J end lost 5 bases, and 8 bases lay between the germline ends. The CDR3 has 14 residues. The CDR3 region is CASSQEVTNNEQFF. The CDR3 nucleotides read TGCGCCAGCAGCCAAGAAGTAACGAACAATGAGCAGTTCTTC.

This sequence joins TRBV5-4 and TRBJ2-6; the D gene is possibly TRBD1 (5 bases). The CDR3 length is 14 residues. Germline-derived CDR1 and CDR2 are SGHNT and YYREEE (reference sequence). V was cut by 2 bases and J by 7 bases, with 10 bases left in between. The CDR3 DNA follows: TGTGCCAGCAGCTTAACCCGGACAGCCAACGTCCTGACTTTC. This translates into CASSLTRTANVLTF.

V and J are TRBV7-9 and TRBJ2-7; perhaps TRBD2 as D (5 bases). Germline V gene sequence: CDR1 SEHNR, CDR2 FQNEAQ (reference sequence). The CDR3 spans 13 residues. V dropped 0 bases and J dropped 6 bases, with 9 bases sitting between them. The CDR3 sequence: CASSLASGVEQYF. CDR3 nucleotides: TGTGCCAGCAGCTTAGCGTCCGGGGTCGAGCAGTACTTC.

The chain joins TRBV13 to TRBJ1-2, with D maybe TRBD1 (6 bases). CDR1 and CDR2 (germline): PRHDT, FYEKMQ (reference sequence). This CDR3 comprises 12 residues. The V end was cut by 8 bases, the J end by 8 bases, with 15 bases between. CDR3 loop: CASSNGTLGYTF. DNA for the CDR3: TGTGCCAGCTCGAACGGGACACTAGGCTACACCTTC.

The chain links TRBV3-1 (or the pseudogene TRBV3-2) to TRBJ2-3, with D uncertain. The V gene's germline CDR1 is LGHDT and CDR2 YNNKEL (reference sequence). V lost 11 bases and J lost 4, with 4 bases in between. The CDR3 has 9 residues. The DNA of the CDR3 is TGTGCCTTCTCAGATACGCAGTATTTT. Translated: CAFSDTQYF.

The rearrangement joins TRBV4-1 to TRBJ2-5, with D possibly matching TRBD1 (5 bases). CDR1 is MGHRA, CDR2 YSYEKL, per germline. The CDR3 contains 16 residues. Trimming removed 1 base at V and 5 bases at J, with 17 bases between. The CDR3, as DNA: TGCGCCAGCAGCCAAGCAGGCTTGGGGCCCAGCGAGACCCAGTACTTC. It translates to CASSQAGLGPSETQYF.

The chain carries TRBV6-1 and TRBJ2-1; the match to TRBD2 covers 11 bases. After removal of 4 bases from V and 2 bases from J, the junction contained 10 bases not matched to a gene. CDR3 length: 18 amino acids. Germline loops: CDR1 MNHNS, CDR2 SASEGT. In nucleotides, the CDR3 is TGTGCCAGCAGTGTGACTAGCGGGACACAATTACCCTACAATGAGCAGTTCTTC. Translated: CASSVTSGTQLPYNEQFF.

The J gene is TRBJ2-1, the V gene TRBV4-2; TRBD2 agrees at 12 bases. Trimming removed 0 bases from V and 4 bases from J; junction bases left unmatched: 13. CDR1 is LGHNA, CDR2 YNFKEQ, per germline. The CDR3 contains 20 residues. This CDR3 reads CASSQEGSLAGGPSYNEQFF. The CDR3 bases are TGTGCCAGCAGCCAAGAAGGTTCCCTAGCGGGGGGGCCATCTTACAATGAGCAGTTCTTC.